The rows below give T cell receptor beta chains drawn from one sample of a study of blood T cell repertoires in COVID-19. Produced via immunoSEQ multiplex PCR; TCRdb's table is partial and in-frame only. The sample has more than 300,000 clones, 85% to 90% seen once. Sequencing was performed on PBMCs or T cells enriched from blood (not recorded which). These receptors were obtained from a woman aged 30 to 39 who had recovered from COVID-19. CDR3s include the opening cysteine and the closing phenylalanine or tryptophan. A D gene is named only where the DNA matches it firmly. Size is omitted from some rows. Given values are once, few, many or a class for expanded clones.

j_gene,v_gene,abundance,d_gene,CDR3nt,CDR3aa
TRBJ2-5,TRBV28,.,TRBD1,TGTGCCAGCAGTTTCCACCCGGGGGCAGACGGGACAGGGCGAGTTAGGGAGACCCAGTACTTC,CASSFHPGADGTGRVRETQYF
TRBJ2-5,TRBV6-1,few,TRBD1,TGTGCCAGCAGTGAGTCAGGGGGAGAGACCCAGTACTTC,CASSESGGETQYF
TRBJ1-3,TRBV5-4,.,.,TGTGCCAGCAGCTTGGGCAGATCAGGAAACACCATATATTTT,CASSLGRSGNTIYF
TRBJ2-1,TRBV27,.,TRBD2,TGTGCCAGCAGGAAGCGGACTAGGGACAATGAGCAGTTCTTC,CASRKRTRDNEQFF
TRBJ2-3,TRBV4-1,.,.,TGCGCCAGCAGCCCACCGGACAGAAGAACAGATACGCAGTATTTT,CASSPPDRRTDTQYF
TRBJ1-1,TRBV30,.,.,TGTGCCTGGAGTCCGGGACTGGGTGCTTTCTTT,CAWSPGLGAFF
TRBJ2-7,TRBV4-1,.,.,TGCGCCAGCAGCTTAACCACCGGGACCTACGAGCAGTACTTC,CASSLTTGTYEQYF
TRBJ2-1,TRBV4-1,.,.,TGCGCCAGCAGCCAAGTACTAGGGATCAATGAGCAGTTCTTC,CASSQVLGINEQFF
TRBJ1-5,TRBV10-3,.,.,TGTGCCATCGGTGAAGGACAAAGGAATCAGCCCCAGCATTTT,CAIGEGQRNQPQHF
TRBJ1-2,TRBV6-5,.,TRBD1,TGTGCCAGCAGCACGGGACAGAAATTCTATGGCTACACCTTC,CASSTGQKFYGYTF
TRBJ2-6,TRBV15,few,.,TGTGCCACCAGCAGACAACAGGGAACTGGGGCCAACGTCCTGACTTTC,CATSRQQGTGANVLTF
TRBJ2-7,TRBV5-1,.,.,TGCGCCAGCACCAAAGGACAGAAAAGTGTCAAGCAGTACTTC,CASTKGQKSVKQYF
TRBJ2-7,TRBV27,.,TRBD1,TGTGCCAGCAGTATGGGACAGACTTCCTACGAGCAGTACTTC,CASSMGQTSYEQYF
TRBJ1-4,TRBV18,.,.,TGTGCCAGCTCACCCCTGGGGGGGTCTACTAATGAAAAACTGTTTTTT,CASSPLGGSTNEKLFF
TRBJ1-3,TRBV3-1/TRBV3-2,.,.,TGTGCCAGCAGCCTAATAGCGACCTCTGGAAACACCATATATTTT,CASSLIATSGNTIYF
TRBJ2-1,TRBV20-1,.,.,TGCAGTCCTAAAGGGGGGGATGAGCAGTTCTTC,CSPKGGDEQFF
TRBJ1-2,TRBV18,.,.,TGTGCCAGCTCACCTCCCGGGGAAGGACCTTTCGTCCGTAGCTACACCTTC,CASSPPGEGPFVRSYTF